The 10 T cell receptor beta chains below were found in one sample sequenced in a study of monozygotic twins with inflammatory bowel disease (dated by TCRdb to about 2019). The library was prepared using 5' RACE. The data were produced on an Illumina HiSeq 2500. TCRdb reprocessed the reads; each CDR3 protein sequence makes one entry, and DNA is unavailable. The record for this sample contains some 450,000 distinct CDR3 sequences. Clones ranked in the top ten supply 2% to 2.5% of the sample. The material sequenced was blood. Receptor source: a human donor with ulcerative colitis or Crohn's disease, or a healthy co-twin of an affected twin (not recorded which).

The genes are TRBV7-9 and TRBJ2-5; TCRdb designates TRBD1, a call that cannot be tested without DNA. In germline, CDR1 is SEHNR, CDR2 FQNEAQ (reference sequence). The CDR3 runs to 15 residues. The CDR3 protein is CASSGHSGGAPTQYF.

The V and J genes are TRBV10-3 and TRBJ2-7; TCRdb proposes TRBD2, but this gene call is untestable without DNA. The CDR3 has 18 residues. Germline assignment: CDR1 ENHRY and CDR2 SYGVKD. The chain's CDR3 is CAISEVSGGADKSYEQYF.

V gene TRBV24-1 combines with J gene TRBJ2-1; TCRdb reports TRBD2, a call that lacks DNA to check it against. Germline V lookup: CDR1 KGHDR, CDR2 SFDVKD. The CDR3 loop spans 15 amino acids. Here the CDR3 reads CATSDPGVAVNEQFF.

The chain employs TRBV12-3 or TRBV12-4 and TRBJ1-1; TCRdb calls TRBD1, which cannot be checked without DNA. The CDR3 sequence is 15 residues long. Here the CDR3 reads CASRPVTGANTEAFF.

This chain links TRBV12-3 or TRBV12-4 with TRBJ1-2; TCRdb gives TRBD1 as the D gene, but with no DNA this cannot be confirmed. The CDR3 contains 13 residues. CDR3 residues: CASSPLGVDGYTF.

V and J are TRBV28 and TRBJ1-1; TCRdb calls TRBD1, which cannot be checked without DNA. Germline V lookup: CDR1 MDHEN, CDR2 SYDVKM. The CDR3 extends over 15 amino acids. The CDR3 loop reads CASSLWGQGRAEAFF.

V gene TRBV20-1 combines with J gene TRBJ2-2; TCRdb names TRBD1, which stays unverified in the absence of DNA. The CDR3 sequence is 16 residues long. The germline V gene has CDR1 DFQATT and CDR2 SNEGSKA (reference sequence). CDR3 protein: CSARALGTGATGELFF.

The chain has TRBV6-2 or TRBV6-3 and TRBJ2-7; TCRdb's D call, TRBD2, is unchecked because there is no DNA. Per germline, CDR1 MNHEY and CDR2 SVGEGT. The CDR3 loop spans 15 amino acids. Here the CDR3 reads CASTSLAGVAYEQYF.

The CDR3 here is CASSPGLDNEQFF. This rearrangement joins TRBV18 to TRBJ2-1; TCRdb proposes TRBD2, but this gene call is untestable without DNA. The CDR3 has 13 residues. CDR1 is KGHSH and CDR2 is LQKENI in the germline V gene.

The chain recombines TRBV6-2 or TRBV6-3 with TRBJ2-7; TCRdb designates TRBD2, a call that cannot be tested without DNA. The CDR3 runs 15 residues. Germline values: CDR1 MNHEY, CDR2 SVGEGT. The chain's CDR3 is CASSYRALATDEQYF.